This T cell receptor beta chain was sequenced during a study of CD8 T cells in Susac syndrome. Germline assignment: CDR1 MNHEY and CDR2 SVGEGT. This CDR3 has 15 amino acids. TEMRA cells underwent FACS enrichment and CD8+ and CD4+ T cells underwent negative isolation. Roughly 0.45 to 1 ug RNA was reverse transcribed with random hexamers. TCRdb re-analysed the immunoSEQ multiplex PCR reads in MiXCR, keeping a single row per CDR3 protein. The data contain fewer than 350,000 distinct CDR3 sequences, approximately 90% of them singletons. This clonotype appeared once. One junction end does not reproduce the germline sequence, and a read error may be involved.

The sequenced material came from CD8+ T cells from PBMCs. The sequence was collected from a human donor with multiple sclerosis. V gene TRBV6-2 or TRBV6-3 combines with J gene TRBJ2-3, with D perhaps matching TRBD1 or TRBD2 (5 bases each). CDR3 sequence reads: CASSYRDAGGDAQYF. The CDR3 DNA reads as TGTGCCAGCAGTTATCGTGACGCTGGGGGAGATGCGCAGTATTTT.